This TCR beta chain was recorded in a study of blood T cell repertoires in COVID-19. Whole-study context: PBMCs, B-cell-depleted T cells, or T cells were the source of the cDNA or gDNA that made up the material.

Original processing methods: The assay estimated nucleated cells by amplifying reference gene primers. Generated by immunoSEQ multiplex PCR, the TCRdb table keeps only in-frame clones and is missing some. V and J calls and clone size are those listed in that table; D and trimming were worked out from the DNA. The repertoire consists of about 330,000 clones, with 80% to 95% occurring once and the leading ten covering approximately 17%. Assignments of participants to cohorts depended upon their own reported clinical history. Per germline, CDR1 SQVTM and CDR2 ANQGSEA. The CDR3 spans 13 residues. Trimming took 7 bases from V and 2 from J, leaving 11 bases between them.

The V call is TRBV29-1, the J call TRBJ2-2, with D tentatively TRBD1 (5 bases). This clonotype was obtained from a young woman who had recovered from COVID-19. The sample consisted of PBMCs or T cells enriched from blood (not recorded which). CDR3 amino acids: CSGRTSNTGELFF. In DNA, the CDR3 is TGCAGCGGCCGGACATCAAACACCGGGGAGCTGTTTTTT.